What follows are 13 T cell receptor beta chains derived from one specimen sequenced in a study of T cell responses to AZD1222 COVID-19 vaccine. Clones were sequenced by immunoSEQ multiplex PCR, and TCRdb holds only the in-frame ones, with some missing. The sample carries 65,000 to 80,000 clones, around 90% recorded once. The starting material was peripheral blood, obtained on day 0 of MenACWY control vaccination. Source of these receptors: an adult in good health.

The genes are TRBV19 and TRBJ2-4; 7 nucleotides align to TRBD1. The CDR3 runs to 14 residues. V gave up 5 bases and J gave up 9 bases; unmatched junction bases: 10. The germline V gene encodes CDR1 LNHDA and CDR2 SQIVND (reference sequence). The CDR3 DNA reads TGTGCCAGTAGTGTCGACAGGGACGGAGGCATTCAGTACTTC. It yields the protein CASSVDRDGGIQYF.

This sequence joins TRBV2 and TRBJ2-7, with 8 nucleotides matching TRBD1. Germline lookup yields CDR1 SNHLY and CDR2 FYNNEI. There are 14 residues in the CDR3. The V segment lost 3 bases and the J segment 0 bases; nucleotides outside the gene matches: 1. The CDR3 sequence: CASSETGVSYEQYF. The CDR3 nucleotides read TGTGCCAGCAGTGAGACAGGGGTCTCCTACGAGCAGTACTTC. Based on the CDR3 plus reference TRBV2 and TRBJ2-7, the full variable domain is EPEVTQTPSHQVTQMGQEVILRCVPISNHLYFYWYRQILGQKVEFLVSFYNNEISEKSEIFDDQFSVERPDGSNFTLKIRSTKLEDSAMYFCASSETGVSYEQYFGPGTRLTVT.

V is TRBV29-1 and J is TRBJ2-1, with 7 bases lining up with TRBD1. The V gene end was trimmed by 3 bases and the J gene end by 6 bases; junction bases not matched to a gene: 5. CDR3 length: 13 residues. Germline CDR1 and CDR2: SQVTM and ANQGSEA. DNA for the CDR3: TGCAGCGTTGAGAGGGCAGGGGGCAATGAGCAGTTCTTC. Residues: CSVERAGGNEQFF.

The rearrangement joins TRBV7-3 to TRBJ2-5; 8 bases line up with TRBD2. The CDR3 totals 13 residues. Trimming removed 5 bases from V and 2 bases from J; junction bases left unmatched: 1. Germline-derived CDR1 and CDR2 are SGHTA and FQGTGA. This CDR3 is CASSPGGQETQYF. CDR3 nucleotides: TGTGCCAGCAGCCCGGGGGGGCAAGAGACCCAGTACTTC.

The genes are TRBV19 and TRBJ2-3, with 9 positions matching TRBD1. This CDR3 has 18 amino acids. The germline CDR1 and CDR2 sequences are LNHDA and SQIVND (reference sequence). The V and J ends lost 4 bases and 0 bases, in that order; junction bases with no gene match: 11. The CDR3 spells CASSTSPGTGTSTDTQYF. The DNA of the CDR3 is TGTGCCAGTAGTACCTCCCCCGGGACAGGGACTAGCACAGATACGCAGTATTTT.

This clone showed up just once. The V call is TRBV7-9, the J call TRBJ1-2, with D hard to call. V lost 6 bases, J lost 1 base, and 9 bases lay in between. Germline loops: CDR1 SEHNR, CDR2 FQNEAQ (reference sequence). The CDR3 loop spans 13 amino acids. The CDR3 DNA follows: TGTGCCAGCAGGAGTGAATTTAACTATGGCTACACCTTC. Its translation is CASRSEFNYGYTF.

CDR3 region: CASRLDEKLFF. CDR3 coding DNA: TGTGCCAGCAGGCTAGACGAAAAACTGTTTTTT. V usage is TRBV28 and J usage is TRBJ1-4; D is uncertain. Looked up from germline, CDR1 is MDHEN and CDR2 is SYDVKM. V lost 6 bases and J lost 8, with 7 bases in between. The CDR3 sequence is 11 residues long.

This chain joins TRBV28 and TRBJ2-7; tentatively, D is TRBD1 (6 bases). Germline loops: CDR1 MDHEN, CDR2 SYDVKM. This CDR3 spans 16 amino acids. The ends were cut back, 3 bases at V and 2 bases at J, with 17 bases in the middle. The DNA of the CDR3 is TGTGCCAGCAGTTTTCCACGTGGACAGCTAACCTACGAGCAGTACTTC. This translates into CASSFPRGQLTYEQYF.

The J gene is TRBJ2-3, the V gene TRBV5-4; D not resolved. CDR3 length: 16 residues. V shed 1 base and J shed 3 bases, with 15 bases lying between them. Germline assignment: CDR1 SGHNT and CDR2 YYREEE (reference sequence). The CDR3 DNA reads TGTGCCAGCAGCTTGCGGGCTGAGGAGAGGACAGATACGCAGTATTTT. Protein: CASSLRAEERTDTQYF.

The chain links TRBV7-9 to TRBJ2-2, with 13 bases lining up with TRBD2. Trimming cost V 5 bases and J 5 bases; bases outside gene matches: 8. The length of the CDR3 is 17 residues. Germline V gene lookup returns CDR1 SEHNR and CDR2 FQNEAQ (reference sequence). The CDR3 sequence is CASSPYRTSGSTGELFF. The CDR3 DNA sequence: TGTGCCAGCAGCCCCTACCGGACTAGCGGGAGTACCGGGGAGCTGTTTTTT.

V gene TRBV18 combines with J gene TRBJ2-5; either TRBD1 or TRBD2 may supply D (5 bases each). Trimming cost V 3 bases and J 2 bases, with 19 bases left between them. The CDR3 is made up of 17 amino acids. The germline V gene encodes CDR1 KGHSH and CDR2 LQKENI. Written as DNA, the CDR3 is TGTGCCAGCTCACCTATCACCCGGGGCGCCCCACAAGAGACCCAGTACTTC. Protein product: CASSPITRGAPQETQYF. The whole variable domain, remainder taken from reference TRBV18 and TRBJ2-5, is NAGVMQNPRHLVRRRGQEARLRCSPMKGHSHVYWYRQLPEEGLKFMVYLQKENIIDESGMPKERFSAEFPKEGPSILRIQQVVRGDSAAYFCASSPITRGAPQETQYFGPGTRLLVL.

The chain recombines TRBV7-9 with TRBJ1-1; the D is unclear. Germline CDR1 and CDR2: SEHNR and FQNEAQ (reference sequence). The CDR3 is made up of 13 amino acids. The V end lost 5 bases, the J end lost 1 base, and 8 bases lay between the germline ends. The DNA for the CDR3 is TGTGCCAGCAGCATCGGGTGGAACACTGAAGCTTTCTTT. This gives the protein CASSIGWNTEAFF. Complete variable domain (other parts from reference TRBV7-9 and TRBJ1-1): DTGVSQNPRHKITKRGQNVTFRCDPISEHNRLYWYRQTLGQGPEFLTYFQNEAQLEKSRLLSDRFSAERPKGSFSTLEIQRTEQGDSAMYLCASSIGWNTEAFFGQGTRLTVV.

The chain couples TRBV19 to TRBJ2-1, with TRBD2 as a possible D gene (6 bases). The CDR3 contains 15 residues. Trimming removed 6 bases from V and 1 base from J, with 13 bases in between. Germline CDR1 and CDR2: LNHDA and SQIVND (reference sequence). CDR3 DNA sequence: TGTGCCAGTAGGACTACGGGGGTATCCTACAATGAGCAGTTCTTC. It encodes CASRTTGVSYNEQFF. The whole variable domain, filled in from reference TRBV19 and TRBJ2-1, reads DGGITQSPKYLFRKEGQNVTLSCEQNLNHDAMYWYRQDPGQGLRLIYYSQIVNDFQKGDIAEGYSVSREKKESFPLTVTSAQKNPTAFYLCASRTTGVSYNEQFFGPGTRLTVL.